This is a list of T cell receptor beta chains from one sample in a study of T cell responses to AZD1222 COVID-19 vaccine. Profiling relied on immunoSEQ multiplex PCR, and the TCRdb table lists in-frame clones only, not all of them. The sample yields 130,000 to 150,000 clones, more than 75% seen once. This specimen consisted of peripheral blood, obtained on day 0 of MenACWY control vaccination. The receptor set was obtained from an adult in good health. CDR3s include the opening cysteine and the closing phenylalanine or tryptophan. A D gene is named only where the DNA matches it firmly. Clone size, where shown, is once, few, many, or a class for clones that have expanded.

abundance	d_gene	v_gene	j_gene	CDR3nt	CDR3aa
.	TRBD1	TRBV3-1/TRBV3-2	TRBJ1-6	TGTGCCAGCAGCCAAGCTTTCGGGACAGGGGGTGGTGATAATTCACCCCTCCACTTT	CASSQAFGTGGGDNSPLHF
.	TRBD1	TRBV25-1	TRBJ1-4	TGTGCCAGCAGAACCGGGACAGGGGATGAAAAACTGTTTTTT	CASRTGTGDEKLFF
.	TRBD2	TRBV5-1	TRBJ2-1	TGCGCCAGCAGCCCATCCAGCGGGGGAGGTTACAATGAGCAGTTCTTC	CASSPSSGGGYNEQFF
.	.	TRBV20-1	TRBJ1-1	TGCAGTGCTAGTAGGTCGCAGGGAGGCACTGAAGCTTTCTTT	CSASRSQGGTEAFF
.	TRBD1	TRBV6-5	TRBJ1-2	TGTGCCAGCACCCCAGGGGGCTATGGCTACACCTTC	CASTPGGYGYTF
once	.	TRBV7-8	TRBJ1-1	TGTGCCAGCAGCCGGGACATTAGGGGAGCTTTCTTT	CASSRDIRGAFF
.	.	TRBV13	TRBJ1-3	TGTGCCAGCAGCCCCGGGGGCAGGGCCAGTGGAAACACCATATATTTT	CASSPGGRASGNTIYF
.	.	TRBV15	TRBJ1-2	TGTGCCACCAGCAGGAACCGGGAGGGCTACACCTTC	CATSRNREGYTF
few	.	TRBV25-1	TRBJ1-1	TGTGCCAGCACCGTGCCCCCCCGGACAAACTACACTGAAGCTTTCTTT	CASTVPPRTNYTEAFF
.	TRBD1	TRBV29-1	TRBJ2-6	TGCAGCGTGGCCCCTTGGGACAGGGATTTGGGGGCCAACGTCCTGACTTTC	CSVAPWDRDLGANVLTF
.	.	TRBV13	TRBJ2-1	TGTGCCAGCACCCCGTGGAGGGCCCCCCGTAATGAGCAGTTCTTC	CASTPWRAPRNEQFF
.	.	TRBV7-3	TRBJ2-1	TGTGCCAGCAGCCTCGGCGGTGGGTATGAGCAGTTCTTC	CASSLGGGYEQFF
.	.	TRBV9	TRBJ1-1	TGTGCCAGCAGCGGGGGACTATTTACTGAAGCTTTCTTT	CASSGGLFTEAFF
.	.	TRBV10-1	TRBJ2-1	TGCGCCAGCAGTCTAAACGGAGAAGGGCAGTTCTTC	CASSLNGEGQFF
.	.	TRBV2	TRBJ2-5	TGTGCCAGCACTAAAACGATCTCAGAGAGGACCCAGTACTTC	CASTKTISERTQYF
.	.	TRBV19	TRBJ1-6	TGTGCCAGTAACGCGGCGTTCGGGTCACCCCTCCACTTT	CASNAAFGSPLHF
.	.	TRBV5-4	TRBJ1-6	TGTGCCAGCAGCTTGGTAACCGGCCCTCGCTCCTATAATTCACCCCTCCACTTT	CASSLVTGPRSYNSPLHF
once	.	TRBV5-4	TRBJ2-5	TGTGCCAGCAGCCCAAAGGGGATAGAGACCCAGTACTTC	CASSPKGIETQYF
.	TRBD1	TRBV3-1/TRBV3-2	TRBJ1-2	TGTGCCAGCCGTCCCACCCCCGCAGGGGGCAACTATGGCTACACCTTC	CASRPTPAGGNYGYTF
.	.	TRBV28	TRBJ1-6	TGTGCCAGCAGTTCAGGCAATAATTCACCCCTCCACTTT	CASSSGNNSPLHF
.	TRBD1	TRBV10-3	TRBJ2-7	TGTGCCATCAGCTCCCGGACAGGGACAGCCTACGAGCAGTACTTC	CAISSRTGTAYEQYF
.	.	TRBV19	TRBJ1-4	TGTGCCAGTAGTATGAATTTACAGGGAAGGGAAAAACTGTTTTTT	CASSMNLQGREKLFF
.	.	TRBV4-1	TRBJ1-5	TGCGCCAGCAGCCAACGAGGGGATTTAGACAATCAGCCCCAGCATTTT	CASSQRGDLDNQPQHF
.	.	TRBV15	TRBJ2-3	TGTGCCACCAGCAGAGATCCGGGGCCCACAGATACGCAGTATTTT	CATSRDPGPTDTQYF
.	.	TRBV2	TRBJ1-5	TGTGCCAGCAGTGTCAGGGCAAGTAGTCAGCCCCAGCATTTT	CASSVRASSQPQHF
.	.	TRBV7-9	TRBJ2-7	TGTGCCAGCAGCTTAATCTCTGACCAATGGGCGGCCTACGAGCAGTACTTC	CASSLISDQWAAYEQYF
.	.	TRBV9	TRBJ1-1	TGTGCCAGCAGCGTAGCAGTGAACACTGAAGCTTTCTTT	CASSVAVNTEAFF